The 20 T cell receptor beta chains given below trace back to one sample, sequenced in a study of cytomegalovirus exposure and HLA in healthy donors. Sequenced by immunoSEQ multiplex PCR; TCRdb stores in-frame clones only, minus some. The table has around 300,000 clones, about 85% seen once. What was sequenced was PBMCs. These receptors were obtained from a woman aged 25 to 39 in good health and CMV-seropositive.

V and J are TRBV9 and TRBJ2-1, with a weak D call TRBD1 (5 bases). Trimming took off 1 base at V and 0 bases at J, with 5 bases between the two ends. The CDR3 extends over 14 amino acids. The V gene's germline CDR1 is SGDLS and CDR2 YYNGEE. CDR3: CASSVQGSYNEQFF. The CDR3 nucleotides are TGTGCCAGCAGCGTACAGGGCTCCTACAATGAGCAGTTCTTC. Full variable domain (remainder filled in from reference TRBV9 and TRBJ2-1): DSGVTQTPKHLITATGQRVTLRCSPRSGDLSVYWYQQSLDQGLQFLIQYYNGEERAKGNILERFSAQQFPDLHSELNLSSLELGDSALYFCASSVQGSYNEQFFGPGTRLTVL.

The V call is TRBV7-2, the J call TRBJ2-7; a weak D match, TRBD1 (5 bases). The ends were cut back, 5 bases at V and 3 bases at J, with 17 bases in the middle. Germline V gene data show CDR1 as SGHTA and CDR2 as FQGNSA. This CDR3 contains 15 residues. The CDR3 loop is CASSLEAGIYYEQYF. The CDR3 nucleotides read TGTGCCAGCAGCCTCGAGGCAGGGATCTACTACGAGCAGTACTTC.

The rearrangement joins TRBV5-1 to TRBJ2-7; 14 bases line up with TRBD2. This CDR3 contains 17 residues. V trimming: 4 bases; J trimming: 5 bases; junction bases outside the gene matches: 11. CDR1 SGHRS and CDR2 YFSETQ come from the germline V gene. The DNA of the CDR3 is TGCGCCAGCAGCCGTAGGGGGACTAGCGGGAGTTTCGACGAGCAGTACTTC. It is translated as CASSRRGTSGSFDEQYF.

This chain joins TRBV12-2 and TRBJ2-7; the table assigns TRBD2, which was not confirmed against the DNA. TRBV12-2 is recorded as a pseudogene. This CDR3 has 15 residues. The CDR3 DNA reads TGTGCAAGTCGCCAGACTAGCGGACAAGCCTACGAGCAGTACTTC. Translated: CASRQTSGQAYEQYF.

This chain connects TRBV9 to TRBJ1-4; the D is unclear. Trimming cost V 3 bases and J 6 bases, with 9 bases left between them. The length of the CDR3 is 13 residues. The germline CDR1 and CDR2 sequences are SGDLS and YYNGEE. CDR3 nucleotide sequence: TGTGCCAGCAGCGCCGGTTGGGATGAAAAACTGTTTTTT. Its protein product is CASSAGWDEKLFF.

The CDR3 region is CASSLVTEVYGYTF. CDR3 in DNA: TGTGCCAGCAGCTTAGTAACTGAGGTCTATGGCTACACCTTC. This chain links TRBV7-2 with TRBJ1-2; D call uncertain. Germline-derived CDR1 and CDR2 are SGHTA and FQGNSA. V was pared by 1 base and J by 4 bases, with 10 bases between. The CDR3 is made up of 14 amino acids.

This CDR3 is CASSVAHDHRTEAFF. Written as DNA, the CDR3 is TGTGCCAGCAGCGTAGCGCACGACCACAGGACTGAAGCTTTCTTT. This chain joins TRBV9 and TRBJ1-1, with a weak D call TRBD1 (5 bases). This CDR3 spans 15 amino acids. Germline V gives CDR1 SGDLS, CDR2 YYNGEE. The germline V and J ends were trimmed by 0 bases and 5 bases, with 14 bases remaining between them. The whole variable domain, filled in from reference TRBV9 and TRBJ1-1, reads DSGVTQTPKHLITATGQRVTLRCSPRSGDLSVYWYQQSLDQGLQFLIQYYNGEERAKGNILERFSAQQFPDLHSELNLSSLELGDSALYFCASSVAHDHRTEAFFGQGTRLTVV.

V and J are TRBV27 and TRBJ2-1; 13 bases align to TRBD2. CDR3 length: 14 residues. Germline V gives CDR1 MNHEY, CDR2 SMNVEV (reference sequence). V lost 6 bases to trimming and J lost 8 bases; unmatched junction nucleotides: 4. CDR3 loop: CASRTSGRVYEQFF. The CDR3, as DNA: TGTGCCAGCAGAACTAGCGGGAGGGTCTATGAGCAGTTCTTC.

This clone was counted once. V usage is TRBV7-9 and J usage is TRBJ2-5; 8 bases agree with TRBD1. The CDR3 contains 14 residues. Germline loops: CDR1 SEHNR, CDR2 FQNEAQ (reference sequence). V shed 4 bases and J 5 bases; nucleotides not matched to a gene: 6. The CDR3 sequence: CASSSQGAAETQYF. The CDR3, as DNA: TGTGCCAGCAGCTCTCAGGGGGCGGCGGAGACCCAGTACTTC.

The chain joins TRBV7-2 to TRBJ2-7; perhaps TRBD1 as D (5 bases). V was pared by 5 bases and J by 3 bases, with 8 bases between. The germline gives CDR1 SGHTA, CDR2 FQGNSA. CDR3 length equals 12 residues. The DNA of the CDR3 is TGTGCCAGCAGCATCGACAGCTACGAGCAGTACTTC. It yields the protein CASSIDSYEQYF.

The rearrangement links TRBV28 to TRBJ1-2; 10 nucleotides match TRBD1. Trimming at V came to 6 bases and at J to 6 bases, leaving 10 bases not matched to a gene. The CDR3 contains 15 residues. Germline CDR1 reads MDHEN; CDR2 reads SYDVKM. The chain's CDR3 is CASSPRDRGSHGYTF. CDR3 nucleotides: TGTGCCAGCAGCCCCAGGGACAGGGGCTCGCATGGCTACACCTTC.

The chain couples TRBV5-1 to TRBJ2-1, with 8 positions matching TRBD2. With V trimmed by 4 bases and J by 7 bases, 7 bases remained unmatched. Germline values: CDR1 SGHRS, CDR2 YFSETQ. The CDR3 runs 14 residues. The CDR3 is CASSPGGARNEQFF. In nucleotides, the CDR3 is TGCGCCAGCAGCCCCGGGGGGGCTAGGAATGAGCAGTTCTTC.

CDR3 in amino acids: CASSEDPNSPLHF. The CDR3, as DNA: TGTGCCAGCAGTGAAGACCCGAATTCACCCCTCCACTTT. The rearrangement joins TRBV6-5 to TRBJ1-6; D call uncertain. Per the germline V gene, CDR1 is MNHEY and CDR2 is SVGAGI. V was cut by 5 bases and J by 7 bases, with 9 bases left in between. The CDR3 extends over 13 amino acids.

The chain employs TRBV6-5 and TRBJ1-6; TRBD1 might be the D (6 bases). Deletions cut 0 bases from V and 3 bases from J, with 9 bases between. CDR3 length: 16 residues. Germline values: CDR1 MNHEY, CDR2 SVGAGI. CDR3 amino acids: CASSYSDSFYNSPLHF. CDR3 in DNA: TGTGCCAGCAGTTACTCGGACAGCTTCTATAATTCACCCCTCCACTTT.

The chain uses TRBV10-3 and TRBJ1-2; weak D call: TRBD1 (5 bases). CDR1 and CDR2 (germline): ENHRY, SYGVKD. Trimming shortened V by 0 bases and J by 4 bases, and 9 bases separated the two germline ends. The CDR3 has 14 amino acids. The CDR3, as DNA: TGTGCCATCAGTGAGTCGTTAGGGGTCTATGGCTACACCTTC. Protein sequence: CAISESLGVYGYTF.

This clone was counted between two and nine times. The chain carries TRBV9 and TRBJ2-2; no clear D. Trimming shortened V by 1 base and J by 2 bases, and 0 bases separated the two germline ends. CDR3 length equals 12 residues. Looked up from germline, CDR1 is SGDLS and CDR2 is YYNGEE. CDR3 sequence reads: CASSVNTGELFF. DNA of the CDR3: TGTGCCAGCAGCGTAAACACCGGGGAGCTGTTTTTT.

V gene TRBV30 combines with J gene TRBJ1-4, with D maybe TRBD1 (5 bases). This CDR3 has 12 residues. Between the trimmed V and J ends, which lost 5 bases and 4 bases, there was a span of 8 bases. From germline, CDR1 is GTSNPN and CDR2 SVGIG (reference sequence). The CDR3 region has the DNA TGTGCCTGGGCGGGACTTAATGAAAAACTGTTTTTT. Protein: CAWAGLNEKLFF.

This rearrangement joins TRBV4-2 to TRBJ1-2, with D uncertain. Trimming cost V 3 bases and J 4 bases, with 9 bases left between them. The CDR3 covers 13 residues. In germline, CDR1 is LGHNA, CDR2 YNFKEQ. CDR3 DNA: TGTGCCAGCAGCCAGGAGGTGAGCTATGGCTACACCTTC. Amino acid sequence: CASSQEVSYGYTF.

This clone was observed a handful of times. The chain carries TRBV2 and TRBJ2-7; D perhaps matches TRBD2 (6 bases). CDR3 length: 13 residues. Trimming stripped 4 bases from V and 4 bases from J, with 11 bases between. The germline V gene has CDR1 SNHLY and CDR2 FYNNEI. The CDR3 sequence is CASSGGTWYEQYF. In DNA form, the CDR3 reads TGTGCCAGCAGTGGAGGGACTTGGTACGAGCAGTACTTC.

This sequence joins TRBV7-2 and TRBJ2-5; D remains unclear. This CDR3 has 16 amino acids. The germline V gene has CDR1 SGHTA and CDR2 FQGNSA. Trimming stripped 3 bases from V and 0 bases from J, with 14 bases between. CDR3 sequence reads: CASSFGERWYQETQYF. The CDR3 bases are TGTGCCAGCAGCTTTGGTGAGCGTTGGTACCAAGAGACCCAGTACTTC.